The clone carrying this T cell receptor beta chain was recorded a few times. A much larger clone is a single base away; this may be a read error. The sample belongs to a study of tumor and adjacent non-tumor tissue in lung cancer. The library came from three nested PCR rounds adapted from ARM-PCR protocols. MiXCR, applied by TCRdb to the multiplex PCR reads, yields one record per CDR3 protein. The repertoire holds under 150,000 distinct CDR3 sequences, 66% seen once, with around a sixth in the top ten. This CDR3 is 18 amino acids long. Germline loops: CDR1 MNHNY, CDR2 SVGAGI (reference sequence). RNA was extracted from bulk tissue without any cell sorting.

Material: lung tumor tissue. The chain uses TRBV6-6 and TRBJ2-7; 7 nucleotides match TRBD2. The receptor was derived from a man aged 55-75 years with small cell lung cancer. DNA for the CDR3: TGTACCAGCAGTTACTCGGGGCTCGCTAGCGGCAAACCCTACGAGCAGTACTTC. It yields the protein CTSSYSGLASGKPYEQYF.